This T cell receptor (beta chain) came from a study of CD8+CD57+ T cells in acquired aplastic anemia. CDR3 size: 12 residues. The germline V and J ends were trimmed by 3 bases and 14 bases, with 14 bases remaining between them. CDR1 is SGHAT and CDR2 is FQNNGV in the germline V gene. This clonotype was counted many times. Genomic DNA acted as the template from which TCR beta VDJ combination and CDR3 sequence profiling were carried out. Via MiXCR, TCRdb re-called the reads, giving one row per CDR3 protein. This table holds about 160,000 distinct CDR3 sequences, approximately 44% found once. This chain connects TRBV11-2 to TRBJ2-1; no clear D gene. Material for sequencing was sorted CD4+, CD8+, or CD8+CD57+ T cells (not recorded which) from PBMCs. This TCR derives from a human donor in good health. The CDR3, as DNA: TGTGCCAGCAGCTTCCAACGCCAACGGGAGTTCTTC. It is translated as CASSFQRQREFF.